Below are 21 T cell receptor beta chains sequenced from a single sample in a study of T-cell memory formation after mild COVID-19. TCRdb independently ran MiXCR on the 5' RACE reads; one entry per CDR3 protein. The table records about 600,000 distinct CDR3 sequences, roughly 21% of them present only once. Input material: PBMCs or a T cell subset sorted from them (not recorded which). All receptors derive from an adult woman who had mild COVID-19 (a few samples of this study predate the infection). Cell type and time point are not known.

This chain uses TRBV19 with TRBJ2-7, with 12 bases fitting TRBD2. Trimming took 10 bases from V and 4 from J; bases not matched to a gene: 8. The CDR3 is 14 amino acids. Germline values: CDR1 LNHDA, CDR2 SQIVND (reference sequence). CDR3 coding DNA: TGTGCCACGAAGCGGACTAGCGGGGATTACGAGCAGTACTTC. This encodes CATKRTSGDYEQYF.

The V and J genes are TRBV30 and TRBJ2-1; no firm D call. V was trimmed by 4 bases and J by 14 bases, leaving 21 bases between them. Germline V CDR1 and CDR2: GTSNPN, SVGIG (reference sequence). The CDR3 extends over 13 amino acids. DNA of the CDR3: TGTGCCTGGAATGTTAATCACATGAGCCGTGAGTTCTTC. The encoded protein is CAWNVNHMSREFF.

V usage is TRBV7-8 and J usage is TRBJ2-5; 11 nucleotides agree with TRBD2. With V trimmed by 10 bases and J by 5 bases, 9 bases remained unmatched. There are 14 residues in the CDR3. Germline CDR1 reads SGHVS; CDR2 reads FQNEAQ. The CDR3 sequence is CATTASGGSETQYF. The CDR3 DNA sequence: TGTGCCACTACGGCTAGCGGGGGGTCGGAGACCCAGTACTTC.

This clonotype was observed a handful of times. The chain has TRBV7-8 and TRBJ1-4; TRBD1 aligns across 8 bases. J was trimmed by 7 bases and V by 4 bases; bases with no gene match: 8. This CDR3 comprises 15 residues. From germline, CDR1 is SGHVS and CDR2 FQNEAQ. The chain's CDR3 is CASSYIQGQGEKLFF. Here the CDR3 DNA reads TGTGCCAGCAGCTATATCCAAGGACAGGGTGAAAAACTGTTTTTT.

This chain connects TRBV20-1 to TRBJ2-3; TRBD2 matches 8 bases. The CDR3 has 14 residues. J gave up 3 bases and V 3 bases, and 5 bases lay outside the gene matches. The germline V gene has CDR1 DFQATT and CDR2 SNEGSKA (reference sequence). The chain's CDR3 is CSASTGGATDTQYF. The DNA of the CDR3 is TGCAGTGCTAGTACGGGGGGGGCGACAGATACGCAGTATTTT.

The rearrangement joins TRBV4-1 to TRBJ1-2; D is unclear. The V end was cut by 1 base, the J end by 8 bases, with 14 bases between. The V gene's germline CDR1 is MGHRA and CDR2 YSYEKL. The CDR3 is 14 amino acids. CDR3 region: CASSQVEGGGGYTF. CDR3 sequence (DNA): TGCGCCAGCAGCCAAGTTGAGGGAGGAGGCGGCTACACCTTC.

This clonotype was observed a few times. The chain is built from TRBV23-1 and TRBJ2-7; D possibly matches TRBD1 or TRBD2 (5 bases each). TRBV23-1 is an ORF for which the function is uncertain. The CDR3 is 10 amino acids. CDR3 nucleotides: TGCGAGGGACCTGAGTACGAGCAGTACTTC. Residues: CEGPEYEQYF.

The genes are TRBV30 and TRBJ1-5; no clear D. The CDR3 sequence is 13 residues long. V dropped 1 base and J dropped 0 bases, with 4 bases sitting between them. Germline CDR1 is GTSNPN and CDR2 is SVGIG (reference sequence). This chain's CDR3 is CAWSAYSNQPQHF. The CDR3 nucleotides read TGTGCCTGGAGTGCTTATAGCAATCAGCCCCAGCATTTT.

This clonotype was picked up a small number of times. The chain joins TRBV20-1 to TRBJ1-4; D ambiguous. The CDR3 has 13 residues. Germline lookup yields CDR1 DFQATT and CDR2 SNEGSKA (reference sequence). Trimming cost V 0 bases and J 1 base, with 3 bases left between them. Written as DNA, the CDR3 is TGCAGTGCTAGAGAGGGAACTAATGAAAAACTGTTTTTT. The encoded protein is CSAREGTNEKLFF.

This clonotype was seen a handful of times. The V and J genes are TRBV7-2 and TRBJ2-5; possibly TRBD2 for D (6 bases). V lost 5 bases, J lost 5 bases, and 18 bases lay in between. The CDR3 has 15 amino acids. Germline CDR1 SGHTA, CDR2 FQGNSA. CDR3 nucleotide sequence: TGTGCCAGCAGCCTCGGGGGTCCAGATGGGGAGACCCAGTACTTC. Protein sequence: CASSLGGPDGETQYF.

There are a few counts of this clonotype. V is TRBV19 and J is TRBJ1-5, with D hard to call. The CDR3 sequence is 12 residues long. Germline V gene data show CDR1 as LNHDA and CDR2 as SQIVND (reference sequence). Trimming removed 5 bases at V and 4 bases at J, with 6 bases between. CDR3 residues: CASSPTNQPQHF. The CDR3 DNA reads as TGTGCCAGTAGTCCCACTAATCAGCCCCAGCATTTT. Complete variable domain (other parts from reference TRBV19 and TRBJ1-5): DGGITQSPKYLFRKEGQNVTLSCEQNLNHDAMYWYRQDPGQGLRLIYYSQIVNDFQKGDIAEGYSVSREKKESFPLTVTSAQKNPTAFYLCASSPTNQPQHFGDGTRLSIL.

This chain links TRBV9 with TRBJ1-2, with 8 bases identical to TRBD1. Germline CDR1 is SGDLS and CDR2 is YYNGEE. Trimming at V came to 7 bases and at J to 3 bases, leaving 17 bases not matched to a gene. The length of the CDR3 is 17 residues. In DNA form, the CDR3 reads TGTGCCAGCGCCCGTAGTAACAGGGGGGGATATGACTATGGCTACACCTTC. It specifies CASARSNRGGYDYGYTF.

In its sample, this clonotype was seen a few times. J is TRBJ2-5 and V is TRBV4-1, with unresolved D. The CDR3 covers 14 residues. Germline CDR1 and CDR2: MGHRA and YSYEKL. The V and J ends lost 0 bases and 4 bases respectively, with 9 bases between them. The CDR3 here is CASSQDPERETQYF. As DNA, the CDR3 is TGCGCCAGCAGCCAAGATCCGGAGCGAGAGACCCAGTACTTC.

This clonotype was recorded a few times. The chain carries TRBV5-5 and TRBJ2-7; 9 bases align to TRBD1. The CDR3 sequence is 18 residues long. J was trimmed by 4 bases and V by 4 bases; bases with no gene match: 18. CDR1 is SGHKS, CDR2 YYEKEE, per germline (reference sequence). CDR3 sequence reads: CASSMTPPRDRVRYEQYF. The DNA of the CDR3 is TGTGCCAGCAGCATGACACCCCCCCGGGACAGGGTACGATACGAGCAGTACTTC.

This rearrangement joins TRBV2 to TRBJ1-2; D remains ambiguous. Trimming left V 7 bases short and J 8 bases short, with 5 bases between. The CDR3 has 9 residues. Per the germline V gene, CDR1 is SNHLY and CDR2 is FYNNEI. As DNA, the CDR3 is TGTGCCAGCATCGAGGGCTACACCTTC. This codes for CASIEGYTF.

The rearrangement links TRBV20-1 to TRBJ2-7, with a weak D call TRBD1 (6 bases). The CDR3 spans 13 residues. Germline CDR1 reads DFQATT; CDR2 reads SNEGSKA (reference sequence). The CDR3 nucleotides read TGCAGCGGTCGGGACATGACTTCCTACGAGCAGTACTTC. Protein: CSGRDMTSYEQYF.

The sample holds a few counts of this clonotype. The chain has TRBV29-1 and TRBJ2-5, with 11 nucleotides matching TRBD2. The CDR3 has 15 residues. Per germline, CDR1 SQVTM and CDR2 ANQGSEA. CDR3 sequence reads: CSGYLAGGPIETQYF. CDR3 nucleotide sequence: TGCAGTGGTTACTTAGCGGGAGGGCCTATAGAGACCCAGTACTTC.

V usage is TRBV6-5 and J usage is TRBJ2-5; 7 bases are a match to TRBD1. This CDR3 region has 17 residues. Per germline, CDR1 MNHEY and CDR2 SVGAGI. With 0 bases clipped from V and 2 bases from J, the junction kept 9 bases outside the gene matches. The CDR3, as DNA: TGTGCCAGCAGTTACTCCAACAGGGGACCGGCTCAAGAGACCCAGTACTTC. Protein product: CASSYSNRGPAQETQYF.

In this sample, this clonotype turned up a few times. The chain uses TRBV20-1 and TRBJ1-2, with TRBD1 matching 9 bases. This CDR3 has 13 amino acids. CDR1 DFQATT and CDR2 SNEGSKA come from the germline V gene (reference sequence). V lost 3 bases to trimming and J lost 4 bases; unmatched junction nucleotides: 3. CDR3 coding DNA: TGCAGTGCTAGGGACAGGGGTAGCTATGGCTACACCTTC. The encoded protein is CSARDRGSYGYTF.

At least ten counts were recorded for this clonotype. The chain is built from TRBV7-6 and TRBJ1-1; the D is unclear. CDR3 length equals 13 residues. V was clipped by 1 base and J by 1 base, with 4 bases between them. Germline V gene data show CDR1 as SGHVS and CDR2 as FNYEAQ. CDR3 DNA sequence: TGTGCCAGCAGCTTAGACCAGAACACTGAAGCTTTCTTT. Its protein is CASSLDQNTEAFF. Together with reference TRBV7-6 and TRBJ1-1, the CDR3 gives the full variable domain: GAGVSQSPRYKVTKRGQDVALRCDPISGHVSLYWYRQALGQGPEFLTYFNYEAQQDKSGLPNDRFSAERPEGSISTLTIQRTEQRDSAMYRCASSLDQNTEAFFGQGTRLTVV.

This clonotype was counted a few times. V is TRBV5-6 and J is TRBJ2-7, with 7 bases lining up with TRBD1. The CDR3 sequence is 11 residues long. Germline V lookup: CDR1 SGHDT, CDR2 YYEEEE. The ends lost 6 bases at V and 10 bases at J; junction bases unmatched: 7. The CDR3 DNA is TGTGCCAGCACTATAACAGGGGAACAGTACTTC. Protein product: CASTITGEQYF.